Listed here are 28 T cell receptor beta chains from one sample, sequenced in a study of cytomegalovirus exposure and HLA in healthy donors. Vbeta (60) and Jbeta (13) primers were used in the PCR. The table came from immunoSEQ multiplex PCR; TCRdb's copy has only in-frame clones and leaves some out. The sample table sets out about 48,000 clones. Sequencing input: PBMCs. Every receptor here comes from a middle-aged woman in good health and CMV-seronegative.

This chain uses TRBV7-9 with TRBJ2-7; 9 bases agree with TRBD1. With V trimmed by 3 bases and J by 6 bases, 3 bases remained unmatched. This CDR3 has 13 residues. CDR1 and CDR2 from the germline V gene are SEHNR and FQNEAQ (reference sequence). CDR3 DNA: TGTGCCAGCAGCTTGCCGGACAGGGGCGAGCAGTACTTC. Amino acid sequence: CASSLPDRGEQYF.

The J gene is TRBJ2-1, the V gene TRBV11-2; 9 bases map to TRBD2. Looked up from germline, CDR1 is SGHAT and CDR2 is FQNNGV. V gave up 6 bases and J gave up 8 bases; unmatched junction bases: 14. CDR3 length: 16 amino acids. The CDR3, as DNA: TGTGCCAGCAGTTACGGGTCAGCGGGAGGTGTTTATGAGCAGTTCTTC. Residues: CASSYGSAGGVYEQFF.

The chain carries TRBV4-2 and TRBJ1-1, with D perhaps TRBD1 (5 bases). The CDR3 is 14 amino acids. CDR1 is LGHNA and CDR2 is YNFKEQ in the germline V gene. Trimming stripped 4 bases from V and 1 base from J, with 10 bases between. CDR3 in DNA: TGTGCCAGCAGCCCGATCAGGGCGAACACTGAAGCTTTCTTT. Its translation: CASSPIRANTEAFF.

This sequence joins TRBV27 and TRBJ2-7, with 10 bases matching TRBD2. The CDR3 runs to 15 residues. CDR1 is MNHEY, CDR2 SMNVEV, per germline (reference sequence). V shed 3 bases, J shed 3 bases, and the junction held 5 bases outside the gene matches. The CDR3 region is CASSLASGSGYEQYF. Written as DNA, the CDR3 is TGTGCCAGCAGTTTGGCTAGCGGGAGTGGCTACGAGCAGTACTTC.

This chain connects TRBV14 to TRBJ2-7; TRBD2 aligns across 9 bases. After removal of 1 base from V and 3 bases from J, the junction contained 19 bases not matched to a gene. CDR1 is SGHDN and CDR2 is FVKESK in the germline V gene. The CDR3 length is 20 residues. CDR3 loop: CASSQVREPQVAGALYEQYF. CDR3 nucleotide sequence: TGTGCCAGCAGCCAAGTTAGGGAGCCCCAGGTAGCGGGAGCCCTCTACGAGCAGTACTTC. The full variable domain, its missing parts supplied by reference TRBV14 and TRBJ2-7, is EAGVTQFPSHSVIEKGQTVTLRCDPISGHDNLYWYRRVMGKEIKFLLHFVKESKQDESGMPNNRFLAERTGGTYSTLKVQPAELEDSGVYFCASSQVREPQVAGALYEQYFGPGTRLTVT.

The gene calls are TRBV5-1 and TRBJ2-5; D unresolved. The CDR3 runs 13 residues. Trimming removed 0 bases at V and 4 bases at J, with 7 bases between. Germline-derived CDR1 and CDR2 are SGHRS and YFSETQ. The CDR3, as DNA: TGCGCCAGCAGCTTGGCTCGAGGAGAGACCCAGTACTTC. This gives the protein CASSLARGETQYF.

The chain uses TRBV15 and TRBJ1-5, with D possibly TRBD1 on 5 matching bases. Germline V lookup: CDR1 LNHNV, CDR2 YYDKDF (reference sequence). V was cut by 0 bases and J by 3 bases, with 15 bases left in between. The CDR3 contains 17 residues. The CDR3 DNA reads TGTGCCACCAGCAGAGATCGGCAGGGAGGGTTCAATCAGCCCCAGCATTTT. Protein: CATSRDRQGGFNQPQHF.

This sequence joins TRBV15 and TRBJ1-1; D call uncertain. Germline assignment: CDR1 LNHNV and CDR2 YYDKDF (reference sequence). V lost 4 bases to trimming and J lost 4 bases, with 13 bases between them. There are 14 residues in the CDR3. DNA of the CDR3: TGTGCCACCAGCATCCTGAGGGTGGGCACTGAAGCTTTCTTT. It is translated as CATSILRVGTEAFF.

The gene calls are TRBV29-1 and TRBJ2-3; D perhaps matches TRBD1 (6 bases). V was pared by 5 bases and J by 4 bases, with 16 bases between. Germline V CDR1 and CDR2: SQVTM, ANQGSEA. The CDR3 length is 14 residues. The CDR3: CSVNQRGWPDTQYF. The CDR3 coding sequence is TGCAGCGTTAATCAGAGGGGGTGGCCAGATACGCAGTATTTT.

This rearrangement joins TRBV7-2 to TRBJ1-2; TRBD1 aligns across 10 bases. Germline lookup yields CDR1 SGHTA and CDR2 FQGNSA. V shed 5 bases and J 4 bases; nucleotides not matched to a gene: 13. This CDR3 contains 17 residues. The CDR3 DNA is TGTGCCAGCAGCCTCCGGACAGGGGGGGATGGAAGCTATGGCTACACCTTC. Its protein is CASSLRTGGDGSYGYTF.

The chain links TRBV4-2 to TRBJ1-3; the match to TRBD1 covers 7 bases. After removal of 4 bases from V and 6 bases from J, the junction contained 12 bases not matched to a gene. Germline CDR1 and CDR2: LGHNA and YNFKEQ. This CDR3 region has 16 residues. The CDR3 sequence: CASSREWGQNENTIYF. DNA of the CDR3: TGTGCCAGCAGCCGAGAGTGGGGACAGAACGAAAACACCATATATTTT.

This chain connects TRBV6-4 to TRBJ2-3, with TRBD2 matching over 12 bases. The CDR3 is made up of 15 amino acids. V was pared by 5 bases and J by 5 bases, with 5 bases of the junction left unmatched. Germline assignment: CDR1 MRHNA and CDR2 SNTAGT. The CDR3 DNA reads as TGTGCCAGCAGTCCTAGCGGGAGGGCCGGAGATACGCAGTATTTT. Translating it yields CASSPSGRAGDTQYF.

The rearrangement joins TRBV29-1 to TRBJ2-1; 12 nucleotides match TRBD2. CDR1 is SQVTM, CDR2 ANQGSEA, per germline. V was pared by 4 bases and J by 5 bases, with 9 bases of the junction left unmatched. The CDR3 covers 16 residues. CDR3 DNA sequence: TGCAGCGTTGCTCCCACACTAGCGGGAGGCGACAATGAGCAGTTCTTC. Its translation: CSVAPTLAGGDNEQFF.

The chain recombines TRBV28 with TRBJ2-1; a weak D match, TRBD1 (6 bases). Germline CDR1 MDHEN, CDR2 SYDVKM. Deletions cut 6 bases from V and 4 bases from J, with 16 bases between. The CDR3 runs to 15 residues. In DNA form, the CDR3 reads TGTGCCAGCAGCTCATATCGGGACACATACAATGAGCAGTTCTTC. It specifies CASSSYRDTYNEQFF.

J is TRBJ1-1 and V is TRBV7-9; D might be TRBD1 (5 bases). CDR1 is SEHNR, CDR2 FQNEAQ, per germline (reference sequence). V was clipped by 0 bases and J by 3 bases, with 11 bases between them. The CDR3 is made up of 15 amino acids. CDR3 nucleotides: TGTGCCAGCAGCTTAGCGCGGGGGGGGGACACTGAAGCTTTCTTT. Its translation: CASSLARGGDTEAFF.

The genes are TRBV4-2 and TRBJ2-7; 9 positions agree with TRBD1. The CDR3 consists of 16 residues. CDR1 LGHNA and CDR2 YNFKEQ come from the germline V gene. Trimming took 1 base from V and 5 from J; bases not matched to a gene: 9. The CDR3 loop reads CASSQGVGQGFHEQYF. The CDR3 DNA reads TGTGCCAGCAGCCAAGGAGTGGGACAGGGATTCCACGAGCAGTACTTC.

The rearrangement joins TRBV7-8 to TRBJ2-7; TRBD2 aligns across 9 bases. The V and J ends lost 1 base and 5 bases, in that order; junction bases with no gene match: 0. Germline values: CDR1 SGHVS, CDR2 FQNEAQ. This CDR3 comprises 13 residues. CDR3: CASSLGLADEQYF. CDR3 sequence (DNA): TGTGCCAGCAGCTTAGGACTAGCGGACGAGCAGTACTTC.

The V gene is TRBV4-3, the J gene TRBJ2-5; 9 bases align to TRBD1. The CDR3 length is 18 residues. With 3 bases clipped from V and 2 bases from J, the junction kept 13 bases outside the gene matches. Germline V gene data show CDR1 as LGHNA and CDR2 as YSLEER. This CDR3 reads CASSQQTGGHSSQETQYF. CDR3 DNA sequence: TGCGCCAGCAGCCAGCAAACAGGGGGCCATTCATCGCAAGAGACCCAGTACTTC.

The chain employs TRBV6-6 and TRBJ1-4; D unclear. CDR3 length: 13 residues. The V end was cut by 8 bases, the J end by 0 bases, with 7 bases between. Germline-derived CDR1 and CDR2 are MNHNY and SVGAGI (reference sequence). In DNA form, the CDR3 reads TGTGCCAGCTCCTTAGCAACTAATGAAAAACTGTTTTTT. Protein sequence: CASSLATNEKLFF.

The V and J genes are TRBV27 and TRBJ1-5; D gene unclear. Trimming took off 4 bases at V and 4 bases at J, with 17 bases between the two ends. The CDR3 consists of 16 residues. Looked up from germline, CDR1 is MNHEY and CDR2 is SMNVEV (reference sequence). The CDR3 loop reads CASSSYRMRGNQPQHF. The CDR3 DNA reads TGTGCCAGCAGTTCTTACCGGATGCGGGGAAATCAGCCCCAGCATTTT.

The chain combines TRBV5-1 with TRBJ2-3; D is possibly TRBD2 (6 bases). Trimming took 3 bases from V and 2 from J, leaving 16 bases between them. The CDR3 covers 16 residues. CDR1 and CDR2 (germline): SGHRS, YFSETQ. The CDR3 nucleotides read TGCGCCAGCAGCTCCGGGAGCTTGGTCCCCACAGATACGCAGTATTTT. This codes for CASSSGSLVPTDTQYF.

This chain links TRBV6-6 with TRBJ1-2; D unclear. V was cut by 2 bases and J by 8 bases, with 15 bases left in between. The germline CDR1 and CDR2 sequences are MNHNY and SVGAGI (reference sequence). The CDR3 extends over 14 amino acids. In DNA, the CDR3 is TGTGCCAGCAGTTACGTGTGGCAGGAAGACGGCTACACCTTC. Translating it yields CASSYVWQEDGYTF.

CDR3 in DNA: TGCACCAGCAGTGAGCACACGTTAGGAGACGTCGACACCGGGGAGCTGTTTTTT. The encoded protein is CTSSEHTLGDVDTGELFF. The chain carries TRBV1 and TRBJ2-2; whether TRBD2, the table's D call, matches the DNA was not checked. TRBV1 is deemed a pseudogene. There are 18 residues in the CDR3.

The CDR3 protein is CASSLTGPIAGGTAYEQYF. The CDR3 DNA follows: TGTGCCAGCAGTTTAACAGGGCCCATAGCGGGAGGGACAGCCTACGAGCAGTACTTC. V gene TRBV28 combines with J gene TRBJ2-7, with 11 bases matching TRBD2. The CDR3 spans 19 residues. Germline V gene lookup returns CDR1 MDHEN and CDR2 SYDVKM. V was clipped by 2 bases and J by 2 bases; unmatched bases: 14. Using reference TRBV28 and TRBJ2-7 for the parts outside the CDR3, the full variable domain is DVKVTQSSRYLVKRTGEKVFLECVQDMDHENMFWYRQDPGLGLRLIYFSYDVKMKEKGDIPEGYSVSREKKERFSLILESASTNQTSMYLCASSLTGPIAGGTAYEQYFGPGTRLTVT.

The chain uses TRBV28 and TRBJ2-7; 9 bases map to TRBD2. With V trimmed by 3 bases and J by 1 base, 7 bases remained unmatched. CDR3 length equals 16 residues. Looked up from germline, CDR1 is MDHEN and CDR2 is SYDVKM. The chain's CDR3 is CASSFLGTSSSYEQYF. In nucleotides, the CDR3 is TGTGCCAGCAGTTTCCTCGGGACTAGCTCATCCTACGAGCAGTACTTC.

This chain joins TRBV15 and TRBJ1-2, with a possible D match to TRBD1 (5 bases). Germline V gene lookup returns CDR1 LNHNV and CDR2 YYDKDF (reference sequence). Trimming stripped 1 base from V and 2 bases from J, with 11 bases between. The CDR3 loop spans 15 amino acids. The CDR3 is CATSRATRANYGYTF. The CDR3 DNA sequence: TGTGCCACCAGCAGAGCAACCAGGGCCAACTATGGCTACACCTTC.

The chain carries TRBV7-8 and TRBJ1-2; 7 nucleotides line up with TRBD1. The V gene end was trimmed by 6 bases and the J gene end by 7 bases; junction bases not matched to a gene: 26. This CDR3 is built from 19 residues. Germline V lookup: CDR1 SGHVS, CDR2 FQNEAQ. The CDR3, as DNA: TGTGCCAGCAGTACCTTACCCGGAGGTGGGGGACAGTTAATGGCTGGCTACACCTTC. It yields the protein CASSTLPGGGGQLMAGYTF.

This chain links TRBV28 with TRBJ2-2; D is unresolved. This CDR3 is built from 15 residues. Germline V lookup: CDR1 MDHEN, CDR2 SYDVKM. Trimming cost V 1 base and J 3 bases, with 9 bases left between them. CDR3 in DNA: TGTGCCAGCAGTTTATATGCTACCCACACCGGGGAGCTGTTTTTT. Amino acid sequence: CASSLYATHTGELFF.